This T cell receptor beta chain stems from a study of T cells expressing NK-cell markers. Turning to the study itself: The study drew TCR beta repertoires from sorted CD3+CD56+NKG2C+, CD3+CD56+NKG2C- and CD3+CD56-NKG2C+ T cells.

The length of the CDR3 is 13 residues. Per the germline V gene, CDR1 is MDHEN and CDR2 is SYDVKM. TCRdb reanalyzed the 5' RACE reads, giving one entry per CDR3 protein sequence and no DNA. Recorded for this sample: around 260,000 distinct CDR3 sequences. The receptor was isolated from a woman between 18 and 69 years old in good health. The rearrangement joins TRBV28 to TRBJ2-1; lacking DNA, the TRBD1 call made by TCRdb goes unchecked. The sequenced sample was blood T cells: a sorted CD56 or NKG2C T cell subset, CD4+ or CD8+ T cells, or bulk PBMC T cells (not recorded which). The CDR3 here is CASTPGRYNEQFF.